Following are 11 T cell receptor beta chains from one sample sequenced in a study of blood T cell repertoires in COVID-19. TCRdb's table, derived via immunoSEQ multiplex PCR, lists solely in-frame clones and lacks some. The data show 150,000 to 200,000 clones, under 90% seen once. The sequencing input was peripheral blood. These receptors all come from a woman in her seventies with COVID-19, enrolled during active disease.

This clone was detected only once. The V and J genes are TRBV4-1 and TRBJ2-7; 9 bases map to TRBD1. After removal of 1 base from V and 4 bases from J, the junction contained 2 bases not matched to a gene. CDR3 size: 14 residues. Germline V gene sequence: CDR1 MGHRA, CDR2 YSYEKL. The CDR3 DNA sequence: TGCGCCAGCAGCCAAGGGGGACAGGGTTACGAGCAGTACTTC. Encoded protein: CASSQGGQGYEQYF.

Written as DNA, the CDR3 is TGCGCCAGCAGCTTTGGAGGCCTTAGGTCGGGAGCAGGAGATACGCAGTATTTT. Its protein product is CASSFGGLRSGAGDTQYF. The rearrangement uses TRBV5-1 and TRBJ2-3; D perhaps matches TRBD2 (6 bases). Deletions cut 2 bases from V and 5 bases from J, with 24 bases between. CDR1 and CDR2 (germline): SGHRS, YFSETQ. The length of the CDR3 is 18 residues.

V usage is TRBV5-6 and J usage is TRBJ1-1; D is undetermined. This CDR3 contains 16 residues. V was shortened by 4 bases and J by 1 base, with 17 bases between the two germline ends. Germline lookup yields CDR1 SGHDT and CDR2 YYEEEE. Here the CDR3 DNA reads TGTGCCAGCAGCAGGACTTCCAATCCTCAGAACACTGAAGCTTTCTTT. This translates into CASSRTSNPQNTEAFF.

This clone was observed a few times. This sequence joins TRBV11-2 and TRBJ2-7, with unresolved D. Trimming pared 5 bases from V and 0 bases from J, leaving 5 bases between. Per germline, CDR1 SGHAT and CDR2 FQNNGV. The CDR3 length is 12 residues. The CDR3 DNA sequence: TGTGCCAGCAGCCGGAGCTCCTACGAGCAGTACTTC. It yields the protein CASSRSSYEQYF.

The count of this clone is one. The genes are TRBV6-6 and TRBJ2-7; 12 bases are a match to TRBD2. The V gene end was trimmed by 7 bases and the J gene end by 6 bases; junction bases not matched to a gene: 10. This CDR3 has 15 amino acids. Germline CDR1 is MNHNY and CDR2 is SVGAGI (reference sequence). CDR3 region: CASIPGLAGDFEQYF. For the CDR3, the DNA is TGTGCCAGCATACCGGGACTAGCGGGTGACTTCGAGCAGTACTTC.

CDR3 nucleotides: TGTGCCAGCAGCTGGGGACTAGCGGAAAGGGATACGCAGTATTTT. Translating gives CASSWGLAERDTQYF. The rearrangement links TRBV7-9 to TRBJ2-3; 11 bases agree with TRBD2. CDR3 length: 15 residues. Germline V CDR1 and CDR2: SEHNR, FQNEAQ (reference sequence). V shed 4 bases and J 6 bases; nucleotides not matched to a gene: 6.

The V call is TRBV18, the J call TRBJ2-1; 15 bases map to TRBD2. The CDR3 runs to 19 residues. Trimming at V came to 4 bases and at J to 0 bases, leaving 7 bases not matched to a gene. The germline V gene has CDR1 KGHSH and CDR2 LQKENI. This chain's CDR3 is CASSRPGLAGGRSYNEQFF. The CDR3 DNA follows: TGTGCCAGCTCACGACCGGGACTAGCGGGAGGCCGCTCCTACAATGAGCAGTTCTTC.

V is TRBV3-1 (or the pseudogene TRBV3-2) and J is TRBJ2-3; no definite D call. Germline values: CDR1 LGHDT, CDR2 YNNKEL (reference sequence). The CDR3 totals 16 residues. The V and J ends lost 5 bases and 2 bases respectively, with 17 bases between them. CDR3 loop: CASSARPVWPTDTQYF. As DNA, the CDR3 is TGTGCCAGCAGCGCCCGTCCAGTTTGGCCCACAGATACGCAGTATTTT.

The V and J genes are TRBV27 and TRBJ2-7; D is perhaps TRBD1 (5 bases). This CDR3 contains 15 residues. Trimming pared 3 bases from V and 3 bases from J, leaving 15 bases between. The germline V gene encodes CDR1 MNHEY and CDR2 SMNVEV (reference sequence). The CDR3 region is CASSFRPGQGYEQYV. CDR3 bases: TGTGCCAGCAGTTTCCGCCCAGGGCAGGGCTACGAGCAGTACGTC.

The chain has TRBV12-5 and TRBJ2-2; D not certain. From germline, CDR1 is LGHNT and CDR2 FRNRAP. V was shortened by 7 bases and J by 1 base, with 13 bases between the two germline ends. The CDR3 is 15 residues long. The CDR3 protein is CASAQNPKNTGELFF. As DNA, the CDR3 is TGTGCTAGTGCCCAGAATCCGAAGAACACCGGGGAGCTGTTTTTT.

The rearrangement links TRBV4-1 to TRBJ2-1, with 10 bases matching TRBD2. The CDR3 is 17 residues long. Per the germline V gene, CDR1 is MGHRA and CDR2 is YSYEKL. V shed 1 base and J 5 bases; nucleotides not matched to a gene: 8. For the CDR3, the DNA is TGCGCCAGCAGCCAAGGGGTTCTAGCGGGAGTCCACAATGAGCAGTTCTTC. Its translation is CASSQGVLAGVHNEQFF.